Shown below are 32 T cell receptor beta chains from a single sample sequenced in a study of T cell repertoires in aging, cancer and after chemotherapy. TRB rearrangements spanning V, D and J were amplified using mixed TRB-A/B primers. Using its own MiXCR run on the multiplex PCR reads, TCRdb lists one record per CDR3 protein. The profile shows several thousand distinct CDR3 sequences, approximately 50% of them singletons. Peripheral blood genomic DNA, not sorted cells or RNA, was the template. Sample: blood. The receptors stem from a human donor in good health.

This clonotype occurred a few times. The chain recombines TRBV29-1 with TRBJ1-1; possibly TRBD1 for D (6 bases). The ends were cut back, 7 bases at V and 7 bases at J, with 19 bases in the middle. CDR3 length equals 13 residues. Per germline, CDR1 SQVTM and CDR2 ANQGSEA. The CDR3 sequence: CSAALDSKVEAFF. DNA for the CDR3: TGCAGCGCCGCACTGGACAGTAAAGTTGAAGCTTTCTTT.

The V gene is TRBV6-5, the J gene TRBJ2-2; D is unclear. V was clipped by 5 bases and J by 3 bases, with 7 bases between them. This CDR3 is built from 13 residues. CDR1 is MNHEY and CDR2 is SVGAGI in the germline V gene. The CDR3 region is CASSDVDTGELFF. The CDR3 DNA reads TGTGCCAGCAGTGACGTCGACACCGGGGAGCTGTTTTTT.

V is TRBV20-1 and J is TRBJ2-7; D perhaps matches TRBD2 (5 bases). Germline loops: CDR1 DFQATT, CDR2 SNEGSKA (reference sequence). The CDR3 is 15 residues long. V was clipped by 0 bases and J by 2 bases, with 14 bases between them. DNA for the CDR3: TGCAGTGCTAGAGATCCCACTAGTCTTACCTACGAGCAGTACTTC. It specifies CSARDPTSLTYEQYF.

In its sample, this clonotype was seen a few times. V usage is TRBV5-1 and J usage is TRBJ2-1; 7 bases map to TRBD1. The junction had 5 bases not matched to a gene; V was cut back by 3 bases and J by 8 bases. The V gene's germline CDR1 is SGHRS and CDR2 YFSETQ. The CDR3 runs 13 residues. The chain's CDR3 is CASSSQGFDEQFF. Written as DNA, the CDR3 is TGCGCCAGCAGCTCACAGGGGTTCGATGAGCAGTTCTTC. Full variable domain (rest looked up from reference TRBV5-1 and TRBJ2-1): KAGVTQTPRYLIKTRGQQVTLSCSPISGHRSVSWYQQTPGQGLQFLFEYFSETQRNKGNFPGRFSGRQFSNSRSEMNVSTLELGDSALYLCASSSQGFDEQFFGPGTRLTVL.

The V call is TRBV5-4, the J call TRBJ2-2, with a tentative D call TRBD2 (6 bases). The CDR3 is made up of 15 amino acids. Trimming took 0 bases from V and 6 from J, leaving 12 bases between them. Germline V gives CDR1 SGHNT, CDR2 YYREEE (reference sequence). The CDR3 here is CASSLGGLGPGELFF. The CDR3 DNA reads TGTGCCAGCAGCTTGGGGGGACTCGGCCCCGGGGAGCTGTTTTTT. The full variable domain, in which reference TRBV5-4 and TRBJ2-2 provide the parts outside the CDR3, is ETGVTQSPTHLIKTRGQQVTLRCSSQSGHNTVSWYQQALGQGPQFIFQYYREEENGRGNFPPRFSGLQFPNYSSELNVNALELDDSALYLCASSLGGLGPGELFFGEGSRLTVL.

The V call is TRBV20-1, the J call TRBJ2-7, with 12 bases matching TRBD2. V was clipped by 5 bases and J by 0 bases; unmatched bases: 2. This CDR3 spans 14 amino acids. Looked up from germline, CDR1 is DFQATT and CDR2 is SNEGSKA (reference sequence). CDR3 DNA sequence: TGCAGTGCTGGACTAGCGGGGCTCTCCTACGAGCAGTACTTC. This sequence encodes CSAGLAGLSYEQYF.

The V call is TRBV19, the J call TRBJ1-3, with D maybe TRBD1 (6 bases). The CDR3 covers 15 residues. V was pared by 5 bases and J by 3 bases, with 14 bases between. Germline V CDR1 and CDR2: LNHDA, SQIVND (reference sequence). The CDR3 loop reads CASSVQGGFGNTIYF. The CDR3 coding sequence is TGTGCCAGTAGTGTTCAAGGGGGTTTTGGAAACACCATATATTTT.

The chain has TRBV5-1 and TRBJ2-1, with 9 positions matching TRBD1. The CDR3 spans 18 residues. Looked up from germline, CDR1 is SGHRS and CDR2 is YFSETQ. J gave up 5 bases and V 4 bases, and 16 bases lay outside the gene matches. The chain's CDR3 is CASSRGQGRMLYNNEQFF. The CDR3 DNA sequence: TGCGCCAGCAGCAGGGGACAGGGTCGGATGTTGTATAACAATGAGCAGTTCTTC.

The V gene is TRBV15, the J gene TRBJ2-7, with 12 bases fitting TRBD2. There are 16 residues in the CDR3. Germline values: CDR1 LNHNV, CDR2 YYDKDF (reference sequence). Trimming cost V 5 bases and J 0 bases; bases outside gene matches: 5. This chain's CDR3 is CATSPETSGSSYEQYF. The CDR3 nucleotides read TGTGCCACCAGCCCCGAGACTAGCGGGAGCTCCTACGAGCAGTACTTC.

The rearrangement links TRBV29-1 to TRBJ2-7; D is unclear. Germline V CDR1 and CDR2: SQVTM, ANQGSEA. This CDR3 has 12 residues. V was trimmed by 7 bases and J by 5 bases, leaving 15 bases between them. CDR3 protein: CSAGSSDNEQYF. CDR3 nucleotide sequence: TGCAGCGCCGGGTCGAGTGACAACGAGCAGTACTTC.

This rearrangement joins TRBV6-5 to TRBJ2-5; tentative D call: TRBD2 (6 bases). This CDR3 is 15 amino acids long. Germline V gene lookup returns CDR1 MNHEY and CDR2 SVGAGI. Trimming removed 5 bases from V and 1 base from J, with 14 bases in between. CDR3 sequence (DNA): TGTGCCAGCAGTGAAATGGGAGGCGGCCAAGAGACCCAGTACTTC. Protein: CASSEMGGGQETQYF.

The chain joins TRBV6-1 to TRBJ2-2, with 14 bases identical to TRBD2. After removal of 4 bases from V and 2 bases from J, the junction contained 6 bases not matched to a gene. The CDR3 has 18 amino acids. CDR1 and CDR2 (germline): MNHNS, SASEGT. Written as DNA, the CDR3 is TGTGCCAGCAGTGCCAGACTAGCGGGAGGGCTTAACACCGGGGAGCTGTTTTTT. Translated: CASSARLAGGLNTGELFF.

The chain has TRBV6-5 and TRBJ1-2, with 7 bases that match TRBD1. With V trimmed by 6 bases and J by 2 bases, 15 bases remained unmatched. This CDR3 spans 17 amino acids. CDR1 is MNHEY, CDR2 SVGAGI, per germline. CDR3 in amino acids: CASSSTPPRDSNYGYTF. The CDR3 DNA reads TGTGCCAGCAGCAGCACCCCCCCCCGGGACAGCAACTATGGCTACACCTTC.

This chain connects TRBV7-6 to TRBJ2-1; 9 bases map to TRBD1. Germline V CDR1 and CDR2: SGHVS, FNYEAQ. The length of the CDR3 is 14 residues. The V segment lost 0 bases and the J segment 7 bases; nucleotides outside the gene matches: 1. CDR3 DNA sequence: TGTGCCAGCAGCTTAGCCGGGACAGGGAATGAGCAGTTCTTC. Protein: CASSLAGTGNEQFF.

This rearrangement joins TRBV19 to TRBJ1-4; D not certain. The V gene lost 7 bases and the J gene lost 4 bases, with 13 bases spanning the gap. CDR1 LNHDA and CDR2 SQIVND come from the germline V gene (reference sequence). This CDR3 has 14 amino acids. This chain's CDR3 is CASNRGDHNEKLFF. In DNA, the CDR3 is TGTGCCAGTAACCGGGGTGATCATAATGAAAAACTGTTTTTT.

This chain joins TRBV6-5 and TRBJ2-1; 14 bases map to TRBD2. Looked up from germline, CDR1 is MNHEY and CDR2 is SVGAGI. This CDR3 contains 15 residues. With 5 bases clipped from V and 10 bases from J, the junction kept 7 bases outside the gene matches. The CDR3 region is CASSPGTSGRREQFF. The CDR3 DNA reads as TGTGCCAGCAGTCCCGGGACTAGCGGGAGAAGGGAGCAGTTCTTC.

The chain couples TRBV7-9 to TRBJ2-1, with D perhaps TRBD2 (7 bases). Germline loops: CDR1 SEHNR, CDR2 FQNEAQ (reference sequence). The CDR3 length is 13 residues. CDR3 loop: CALTGGPLYEQFF. CDR3 sequence (DNA): TGTGCTCTTACCGGGGGGCCACTCTATGAGCAGTTCTTC. The whole variable domain, remainder taken from reference TRBV7-9 and TRBJ2-1, is DTGVSQNPRHKITKRGQNVTFRCDPISEHNRLYWYRQTLGQGPEFLTYFQNEAQLEKSRLLSDRFSAERPKGSFSTLEIQRTEQGDSAMYLCALTGGPLYEQFFGPGTRLTVL.

This clonotype was detected a few times. This sequence joins TRBV29-1 and TRBJ2-3, with TRBD1 identical over 7 bases. The CDR3 has 16 residues. J gave up 2 bases and V 2 bases, and 10 bases lay outside the gene matches. From germline, CDR1 is SQVTM and CDR2 ANQGSEA. The DNA for the CDR3 is TGCAGCGTTGAATCCGGCTTGACAGGGTACACAGATACGCAGTATTTT. It specifies CSVESGLTGYTDTQYF.

The J gene is TRBJ2-2, the V gene TRBV6-1; TRBD1 matches 7 bases. Germline V gives CDR1 MNHNS, CDR2 SASEGT. J gave up 2 bases and V 1 base, and 7 bases lay outside the gene matches. CDR3 length: 17 amino acids. In DNA form, the CDR3 reads TGTGCCAGCAGTGAAGGCCGAGGGGGCTCTAACACCGGGGAGCTGTTTTTT. Translated, it gives CASSEGRGGSNTGELFF.

A few counts support this clonotype. In DNA form, the CDR3 reads TGTGCCAGAAGCTTTGTTGGGACTGCGGGGGTGGTCACCGGGGAGCTGTTTTTT. Encoded protein: CARSFVGTAGVVTGELFF. This chain joins TRBV5-3 and TRBJ2-2, with 7 bases that match TRBD2. TRBV5-3 is assigned to the ORF class and has an uncertain function. This CDR3 is built from 18 residues. After removal of 2 bases from V and 4 bases from J, the junction contained 14 bases not matched to a gene.

This sequence joins TRBV5-1 and TRBJ2-7; TRBD1 matches at 7 bases. Per germline, CDR1 SGHRS and CDR2 YFSETQ. The CDR3 length is 16 residues. J lost 2 bases, V lost 0 bases, and 8 bases had no gene match. The CDR3: CASSLGQGPGPYEQYF. CDR3 DNA sequence: TGCGCCAGCAGCTTGGGACAGGGTCCAGGGCCCTACGAGCAGTACTTC.

This chain joins TRBV27 and TRBJ2-5, with D unresolved. This CDR3 has 12 residues. The germline V gene encodes CDR1 MNHEY and CDR2 SMNVEV (reference sequence). The ends were cut back, 0 bases at V and 7 bases at J, with 6 bases in the middle. Here the CDR3 reads CASSLSSGTQYF. In DNA form, the CDR3 reads TGTGCCAGCAGTTTATCGTCCGGGACCCAGTACTTC.

This chain links TRBV15 with TRBJ2-1, with 8 bases matching TRBD1. The V and J ends lost 8 bases and 2 bases, in that order; junction bases with no gene match: 14. Germline lookup yields CDR1 LNHNV and CDR2 YYDKDF (reference sequence). The CDR3 length is 17 residues. The chain's CDR3 is CATAVTGGSVAYNEQFF. The CDR3 DNA follows: TGTGCCACCGCGGTTACAGGGGGGTCGGTCGCCTACAATGAGCAGTTCTTC.

The CDR3 sequence: CASSSGTGFYEQYF. In nucleotides, the CDR3 is TGTGCCAGCAGCTCCGGGACAGGCTTCTACGAGCAGTACTTC. The chain links TRBV7-9 to TRBJ2-7; 8 bases fit TRBD1. The V gene's germline CDR1 is SEHNR and CDR2 FQNEAQ (reference sequence). The CDR3 has 14 amino acids. After removal of 4 bases from V and 3 bases from J, the junction contained 5 bases not matched to a gene.

This clonotype was recorded only once. The chain recombines TRBV10-3 with TRBJ1-3; tentative D call: TRBD1 (5 bases). The CDR3 covers 14 residues. V lost 0 bases, J lost 4 bases, and 7 bases lay in between. Per the germline V gene, CDR1 is ENHRY and CDR2 is SYGVKD. CDR3 protein: CAISESRGGNTIYF. The CDR3, as DNA: TGTGCCATCAGTGAGTCTAGGGGCGGAAACACCATATATTTT.

The rearrangement uses TRBV5-4 and TRBJ1-1; maybe TRBD1 (5 bases). Germline loops: CDR1 SGHNT, CDR2 YYREEE (reference sequence). The ends were cut back, 5 bases at V and 1 base at J, with 15 bases in the middle. The CDR3 is 15 amino acids. CDR3: CASSLPRGPNTEAFF. The CDR3 bases are TGTGCCAGCAGTTTACCACGGGGCCCGAACACTGAAGCTTTCTTT.

This clonotype was observed a few times. The chain is built from TRBV7-9 and TRBJ2-7; D is perhaps TRBD1 (6 bases). This CDR3 has 16 amino acids. CDR1 SEHNR and CDR2 FQNEAQ come from the germline V gene (reference sequence). Deletions cut 5 bases from V and 0 bases from J, with 17 bases between. The CDR3 DNA is TGTGCCAGCAGCCCGACAGGTGGGGTGAACTCCTACGAGCAGTACTTC. It translates to CASSPTGGVNSYEQYF. The variable domain in full, completed from reference TRBV7-9 and TRBJ2-7, reads DTGVSQNPRHKITKRGQNVTFRCDPISEHNRLYWYRQTLGQGPEFLTYFQNEAQLEKSRLLSDRFSAERPKGSFSTLEIQRTEQGDSAMYLCASSPTGGVNSYEQYFGPGTRLTVT.

This clonotype was counted a single time. The J gene is TRBJ2-5, the V gene TRBV12-3 or TRBV12-4; TRBD1 aligns across 8 bases. Losses at the gene ends were 5 bases for V and 4 bases for J; bases not matched to a gene: 3. The CDR3 is 13 amino acids. CDR3 nucleotides: TGTGCCAGCAGTACCACAGGGGGAGAGACCCAGTACTTC. Its protein is CASSTTGGETQYF.

This chain uses TRBV19 with TRBJ1-2, with D tentatively TRBD1 (5 bases). CDR3 length equals 13 residues. With 3 bases removed from V and 4 bases from J, the gap between germline ends came to 9 bases. Germline-derived CDR1 and CDR2 are LNHDA and SQIVND (reference sequence). The CDR3 nucleotides are TGTGCCAGTAGTATTGGACAAGTCTATGGCTACACCTTC. It is translated as CASSIGQVYGYTF.

The chain carries TRBV20-1 and TRBJ2-7; 7 bases map to TRBD2. This CDR3 contains 15 residues. The ends lost 5 bases at V and 5 bases at J; junction bases unmatched: 15. Germline V lookup: CDR1 DFQATT, CDR2 SNEGSKA (reference sequence). The CDR3 loop is CSAGGMGRVLNEQYF. As DNA, the CDR3 is TGCAGTGCTGGGGGGATGGGGAGGGTGTTGAACGAGCAGTACTTC.

Only a few counts were recorded for this clonotype. This CDR3 reads CASSTPGLAGGTDTQYF. The CDR3 DNA is TGCGCCAGCAGCACGCCGGGACTAGCGGGAGGCACAGATACGCAGTATTTT. The chain uses TRBV5-1 and TRBJ2-3; 14 bases fit TRBD2. This CDR3 spans 17 amino acids. CDR1 is SGHRS and CDR2 is YFSETQ in the germline V gene. The V and J ends lost 4 bases and 1 base, in that order; junction bases with no gene match: 5. The whole variable domain, remainder taken from reference TRBV5-1 and TRBJ2-3, is KAGVTQTPRYLIKTRGQQVTLSCSPISGHRSVSWYQQTPGQGLQFLFEYFSETQRNKGNFPGRFSGRQFSNSRSEMNVSTLELGDSALYLCASSTPGLAGGTDTQYFGPGTRLTVL.

The rearrangement uses TRBV7-9 and TRBJ2-5; 7 nucleotides align to TRBD1. Germline loops: CDR1 SEHNR, CDR2 FQNEAQ (reference sequence). Trimming removed 6 bases from V and 2 bases from J; junction bases left unmatched: 9. This CDR3 has 15 amino acids. The CDR3 reads CASRQEGQLQETQYF. In DNA form, the CDR3 reads TGTGCCAGCAGGCAAGAGGGACAGCTTCAAGAGACCCAGTACTTC.